This T cell receptor (beta chain) was observed in a study of shared clonotypes between healthy human individuals. Notes on the study in general: Sequencing depth was expected to affect clonotype sharing among donors. The represented genetic and exposure-history diversity was limited by the small number of donors. Sampling covered nothing but blood. Tissue TCR repertoires likely differ from those found in blood.

In the study's own analysis: Filtering was not the same, since immunoSEQ gave junction-only sequences without quality scores. TCRdb's table, derived via immunoSEQ multiplex PCR, lists solely in-frame clones and lacks some. D and trimming were read from the DNA, whereas the V and J calls and clone size are those reported in that table. The sample shows 450,000 to 500,000 clones, approximately 79% of them seen only once. Comments on this clone: No antigen is known for it.

Germline V lookup: CDR1 MNHNS, CDR2 SASEGT. V lost 2 bases, J lost 3 bases, and 13 bases lay in between. The CDR3 sequence is 16 residues long. The chain has TRBV6-1 and TRBJ1-4, with a possible D match to TRBD1 (5 bases). This sequence originates from a woman aged 40 to 49 in good health. Some clones in this sample may be carry-over from other donors' samples. Sequenced material: PBMCs. This CDR3 is CASSEWAGEANEKLFF. In DNA form, the CDR3 reads TGTGCCAGCAGTGAATGGGCGGGGGAGGCTAATGAAAAACTGTTTTTT.